This TCR beta chain is from a study of cytomegalovirus exposure and HLA in healthy donors. Overall study findings and caveats: Previously analyzed data showed that most TCR beta V segments were productive at a frequency of about 87% or about 30%.

This clone was seen a few times. The target antigen is unknown. This CDR3 contains 15 residues. The V and J ends lost 4 bases and 0 bases, in that order; junction bases with no gene match: 4. Germline V CDR1 and CDR2: SGDLS, YYNGEE. PCR employed 60 Vbeta and 13 Jbeta primers. The data were produced by immunoSEQ multiplex PCR, yet TCRdb's version contains in-frame clones alone and is incomplete. The profile shows approximately 300,000 clones, 75% to 85% of them singletons. The V gene is TRBV9, the J gene TRBJ1-5, with TRBD1 matching 7 bases. Sequencing input: PBMCs. The sequence came from a girl aged 2-10 years in good health and CMV-seronegative. Written as DNA, the CDR3 is TGTGCCAGCAGCCCACAGGGGTATAGCAATCAGCCCCAGCATTTT. Translation: CASSPQGYSNQPQHF.